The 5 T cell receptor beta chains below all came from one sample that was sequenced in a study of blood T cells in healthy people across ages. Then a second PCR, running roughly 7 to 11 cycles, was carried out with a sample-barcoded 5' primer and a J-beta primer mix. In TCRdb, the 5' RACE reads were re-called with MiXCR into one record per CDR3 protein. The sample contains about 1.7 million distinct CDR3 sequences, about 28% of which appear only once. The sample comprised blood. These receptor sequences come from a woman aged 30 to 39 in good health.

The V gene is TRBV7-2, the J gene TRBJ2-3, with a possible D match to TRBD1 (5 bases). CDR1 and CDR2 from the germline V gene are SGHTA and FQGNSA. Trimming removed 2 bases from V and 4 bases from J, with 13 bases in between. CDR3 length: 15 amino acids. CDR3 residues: CASSLRGQGSDTQYF. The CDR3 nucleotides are TGTGCCAGCAGCTTAAGGGGTCAGGGATCAGATACGCAGTATTTT.

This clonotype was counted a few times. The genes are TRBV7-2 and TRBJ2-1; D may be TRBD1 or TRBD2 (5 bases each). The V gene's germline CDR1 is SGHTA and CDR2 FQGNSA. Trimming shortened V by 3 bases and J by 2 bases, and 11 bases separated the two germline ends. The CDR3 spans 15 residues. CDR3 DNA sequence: TGTGCCAGCAGCTTCCGGGACGGTACCTACAATGAGCAGTTCTTC. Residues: CASSFRDGTYNEQFF.

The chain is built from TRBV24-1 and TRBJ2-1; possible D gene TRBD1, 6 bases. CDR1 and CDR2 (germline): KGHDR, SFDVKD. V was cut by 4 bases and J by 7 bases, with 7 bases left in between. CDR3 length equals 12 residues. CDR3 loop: CATSDRGNEQFF. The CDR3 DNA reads TGTGCCACCAGTGACAGGGGTAATGAGCAGTTCTTC.

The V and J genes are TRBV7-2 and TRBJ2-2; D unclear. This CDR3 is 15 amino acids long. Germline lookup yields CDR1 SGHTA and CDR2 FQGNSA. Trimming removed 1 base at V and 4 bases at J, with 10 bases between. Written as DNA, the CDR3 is TGTGCCAGCAGCTTAGTGGCTAGAAGCACCGGGGAGCTGTTTTTT. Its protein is CASSLVARSTGELFF.

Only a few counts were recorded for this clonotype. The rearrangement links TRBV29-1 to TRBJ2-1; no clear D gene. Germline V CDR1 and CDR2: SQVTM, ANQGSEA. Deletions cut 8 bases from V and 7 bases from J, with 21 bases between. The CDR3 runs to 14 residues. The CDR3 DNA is TGCAGCTTTAGGGCATCGGGCTTGGAAAATGAGCAGTTCTTC. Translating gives CSFRASGLENEQFF.